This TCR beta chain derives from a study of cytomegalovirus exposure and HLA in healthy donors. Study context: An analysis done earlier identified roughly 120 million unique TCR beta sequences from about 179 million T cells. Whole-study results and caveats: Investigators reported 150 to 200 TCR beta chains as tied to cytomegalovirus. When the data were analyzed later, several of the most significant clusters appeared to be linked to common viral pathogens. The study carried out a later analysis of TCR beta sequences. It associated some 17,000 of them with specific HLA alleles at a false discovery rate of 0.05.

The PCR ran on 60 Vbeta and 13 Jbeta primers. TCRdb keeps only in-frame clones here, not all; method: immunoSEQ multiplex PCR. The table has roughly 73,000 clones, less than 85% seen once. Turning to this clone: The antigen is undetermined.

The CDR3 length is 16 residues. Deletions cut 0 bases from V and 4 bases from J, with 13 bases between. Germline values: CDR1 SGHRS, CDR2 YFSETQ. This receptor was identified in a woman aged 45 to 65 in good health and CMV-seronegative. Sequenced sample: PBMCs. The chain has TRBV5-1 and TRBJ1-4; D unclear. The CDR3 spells CASSLVIEVDNEKLFF. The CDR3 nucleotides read TGCGCCAGCAGCTTGGTGATAGAGGTTGATAATGAAAAACTGTTTTTT.